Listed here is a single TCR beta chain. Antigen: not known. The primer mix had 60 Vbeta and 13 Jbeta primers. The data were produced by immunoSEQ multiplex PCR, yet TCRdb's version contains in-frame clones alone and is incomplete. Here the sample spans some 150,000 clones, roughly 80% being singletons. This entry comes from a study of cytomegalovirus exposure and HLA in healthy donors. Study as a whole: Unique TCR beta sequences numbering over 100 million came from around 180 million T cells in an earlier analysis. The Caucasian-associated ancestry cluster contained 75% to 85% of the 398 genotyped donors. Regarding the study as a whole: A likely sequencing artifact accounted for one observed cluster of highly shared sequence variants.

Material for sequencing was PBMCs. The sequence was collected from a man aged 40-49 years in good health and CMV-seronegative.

As DNA, the CDR3 is TGTGCCAGCAGCTTGGGAGAGCTCATACGGACCTTC. Protein sequence: CASSLGELIRTF. The chain is built from TRBV5-8 and TRBJ1-2; D call uncertain. This CDR3 has 12 residues. The V gene lost 0 bases and the J gene lost 14 bases, with 14 bases spanning the gap. Germline V CDR1 and CDR2: SGHTS, YDEGEE.